These T cell receptor beta chains were read from a single sample in a study of Graves' ophthalmopathy and Graves' hyperthyroidism. A single record per CDR3 protein comes from TCRdb applying MiXCR to the multiplex PCR reads. This table holds 450,000 or so distinct CDR3 sequences, roughly an eighth found once. The sample consisted of blood. The receptors originated from a woman aged 25-40 years with Graves' ophthalmopathy. Both conserved end residues are part of each CDR3. A D gene is named only where the DNA matches it firmly. Clone size is stated in some rows and not others, as once, few, many or a class when expanded.

CDR3 protein: CASSDPGQPLVQPQHF
CDR3 DNA: TGCGCCAGCAGTGATCCGGGACAGCCATTGGTTCAGCCCCAGCATTTT
CDR3 length: 16
clone size: -
V gene: TRBV10-2
J gene: TRBJ1-5
D gene: TRBD1

CDR3 protein: CASSMAGQGAVEQYF
CDR3 DNA: TGTGCCAGCAGTATGGCGGGACAGGGGGCTGTAGAGCAGTACTTC
CDR3 length: 15
clone size: many
V gene: TRBV28
J gene: TRBJ2-7
D gene: TRBD1

CDR3 protein: CSASYRAEEQYF
CDR3 DNA: TGCAGTGCTTCCTATCGAGCGGAGGAGCAGTACTTC
CDR3 length: 12
clone size: few
V gene: TRBV20-1
J gene: TRBJ2-7
D gene: -

CDR3 protein: CASSEERQGDYEQYF
CDR3 DNA: TGTGCCAGCAGTGAAGAGAGGCAGGGGGACTACGAGCAGTACTTC
CDR3 length: 15
clone size: many
V gene: TRBV2
J gene: TRBJ2-7
D gene: TRBD1

CDR3 protein: CASRARDRRAEAFF
CDR3 DNA: TGTGCCAGCAGGGCCCGGGACCGCCGGGCTGAAGCTTTCTTT
CDR3 length: 14
clone size: many
V gene: TRBV6-1
J gene: TRBJ1-1
D gene: -

CDR3 protein: CASSLTGLYYEQYF
CDR3 DNA: TGCGCCAGCAGCTTAACAGGGCTATACTACGAGCAGTACTTC
CDR3 length: 14
clone size: few
V gene: TRBV5-1
J gene: TRBJ2-7
D gene: -

CDR3 protein: CASSEATGVFHSPLHF
CDR3 DNA: TGTGCCAGCAGTGAAGCGACGGGTGTATTTCATTCACCCCTCCACTTT
CDR3 length: 16
clone size: many
V gene: TRBV6-1
J gene: TRBJ1-6
D gene: -

CDR3 protein: CASSSGSLHQPQHF
CDR3 DNA: TGTGCCAGCAGTTCGGGCAGCCTTCATCAGCCCCAGCATTTT
CDR3 length: 14
clone size: many
V gene: TRBV27
J gene: TRBJ1-5
D gene: -

CDR3 protein: CASSLQGRYEQYF
CDR3 DNA: TGTGCCAGCAGTTTACAGGGGCGGTACGAGCAGTACTTC
CDR3 length: 13
clone size: -
V gene: TRBV12-3/TRBV12-4
J gene: TRBJ2-7
D gene: -

CDR3 protein: CASSPRTGPHEQYF
CDR3 DNA: TGCGCCAGCAGCCCCCGGACAGGGCCCCACGAGCAGTACTTC
CDR3 length: 14
clone size: few
V gene: TRBV5-1
J gene: TRBJ2-7
D gene: TRBD1

CDR3 protein: CASRNWGGQPQHF
CDR3 DNA: TGTGCCAGCAGGAATTGGGGGGGTCAGCCCCAGCATTTT
CDR3 length: 13
clone size: many
V gene: TRBV28
J gene: TRBJ1-5
D gene: -

CDR3 protein: CASDANDGANVLTF
CDR3 DNA: TGTGCCAGCGACGCGAACGATGGGGCCAACGTCCTGACTTTC
CDR3 length: 14
clone size: many
V gene: TRBV12-3/TRBV12-4
J gene: TRBJ2-6
D gene: -

CDR3 protein: CAIGRGLAGAQETQYF
CDR3 DNA: TGTGCCATCGGACGAGGACTAGCGGGGGCCCAAGAGACCCAGTACTTC
CDR3 length: 16
clone size: few
V gene: TRBV10-3
J gene: TRBJ2-5
D gene: TRBD2

CDR3 protein: CASSPRTSDGTNYGYTF
CDR3 DNA: TGTGCCAGCAGTCCCAGGACCTCGGACGGTACTAACTATGGCTACACCTTC
CDR3 length: 17
clone size: -
V gene: TRBV6-2/TRBV6-3
J gene: TRBJ1-2
D gene: -

CDR3 protein: CSVDVQGAGGYTF
CDR3 DNA: TGCAGCGTTGATGTACAGGGGGCCGGTGGCTACACCTTC
CDR3 length: 13
clone size: -
V gene: TRBV29-1
J gene: TRBJ1-2
D gene: TRBD1

CDR3 protein: CAWSRGEIYEQYF
CDR3 DNA: TGTGCCTGGAGTCGGGGGGAGATCTACGAGCAGTACTTC
CDR3 length: 13
clone size: few
V gene: TRBV30
J gene: TRBJ2-7
D gene: TRBD2

CDR3 protein: CASSEWIGNYDQYF
CDR3 DNA: TGTGCCAGCAGTGAGTGGATAGGGAACTACGATCAGTACTTC
CDR3 length: 14
clone size: few
V gene: TRBV2
J gene: TRBJ2-7
D gene: -

CDR3 protein: CASSESPGQGNSPLHF
CDR3 DNA: TGTGCCAGCAGTGAATCCCCCGGACAGGGTAATTCACCCCTCCACTTT
CDR3 length: 16
clone size: many
V gene: TRBV6-1
J gene: TRBJ1-6
D gene: TRBD1

CDR3 protein: CATGREGPGANVLTF
CDR3 DNA: TGTGCCACGGGACGTGAGGGACCTGGGGCCAACGTCCTGACTTTC
CDR3 length: 15
clone size: many
V gene: TRBV27
J gene: TRBJ2-6
D gene: -

CDR3 protein: CASSPVEGANIQYF
CDR3 DNA: TGTGCCAGCAGTCCCGTGGAGGGGGCGAACATTCAGTACTTC
CDR3 length: 14
clone size: few
V gene: TRBV28
J gene: TRBJ2-4
D gene: -

CDR3 protein: CAWTSAERQYF
CDR3 DNA: TGTGCCTGGACTAGCGCTGAGCGGCAGTACTTC
CDR3 length: 11
clone size: once
V gene: TRBV30
J gene: TRBJ2-7
D gene: -

CDR3 protein: CAISVPGRGGGYTF
CDR3 DNA: TGTGCCATCAGTGTCCCGGGCAGGGGGGGAGGCTACACCTTC
CDR3 length: 14
clone size: -
V gene: TRBV10-3
J gene: TRBJ1-2
D gene: TRBD1

CDR3 protein: CATSQDGETQYF
CDR3 DNA: TGTGCCACCAGTCAGGACGGGGAGACCCAGTACTTC
CDR3 length: 12
clone size: -
V gene: TRBV24-1
J gene: TRBJ2-5
D gene: -

CDR3 protein: CASNLQGMNTEAFF
CDR3 DNA: TGTGCCAGCAATTTACAGGGCATGAACACTGAAGCTTTCTTT
CDR3 length: 14
clone size: many
V gene: TRBV6-5
J gene: TRBJ1-1
D gene: -

CDR3 protein: CASSYLGTATRANVLTF
CDR3 DNA: TGTGCCAGCAGTTACCTGGGGACCGCGACGAGGGCCAACGTCCTGACTTTC
CDR3 length: 17
clone size: many
V gene: TRBV12-3/TRBV12-4
J gene: TRBJ2-6
D gene: -

CDR3 protein: CASSRQGSETQYF
CDR3 DNA: TGTGCCAGCAGTCGACAGGGTTCAGAGACCCAGTACTTC
CDR3 length: 13
clone size: many
V gene: TRBV6-5
J gene: TRBJ2-5
D gene: TRBD1

CDR3 protein: CASRPSWHYEQYF
CDR3 DNA: TGTGCCAGCAGACCCAGTTGGCACTACGAGCAGTACTTC
CDR3 length: 13
clone size: many
V gene: TRBV12-3/TRBV12-4
J gene: TRBJ2-7
D gene: -

CDR3 protein: CSAGAGLALETQYF
CDR3 DNA: TGCAGTGCTGGCGCGGGACTAGCACTAGAGACCCAGTACTTC
CDR3 length: 14
clone size: few
V gene: TRBV20-1
J gene: TRBJ2-5
D gene: TRBD2

CDR3 protein: CASLFRAADGNTIYF
CDR3 DNA: TGTGCCAGCCTTTTTCGCGCGGCTGATGGAAACACCATATATTTT
CDR3 length: 15
clone size: many
V gene: TRBV28
J gene: TRBJ1-3
D gene: -

CDR3 protein: CASSVEAGGAYEQYF
CDR3 DNA: TGTGCCAGCAGCGTAGAGGCGGGAGGGGCCTACGAGCAGTACTTC
CDR3 length: 15
clone size: many
V gene: TRBV9
J gene: TRBJ2-7
D gene: TRBD2

CDR3 protein: CASSEVGFGYTF
CDR3 DNA: TGTGCCAGCAGTGAAGTTGGGTTTGGCTACACCTTC
CDR3 length: 12
clone size: many
V gene: TRBV6-1
J gene: TRBJ1-2
D gene: -

CDR3 protein: CASWSGSGKNIQYF
CDR3 DNA: TGTGCCAGCTGGAGCGGCTCTGGCAAAAACATTCAGTACTTC
CDR3 length: 14
clone size: many
V gene: TRBV7-2
J gene: TRBJ2-4
D gene: -